The next 7 T cell receptor beta chains were all read from a single sample in a study of blood T cell repertoires in COVID-19 (dated by TCRdb to the early 2020s). The method was the immunoSEQ multiplex PCR assay. This is the immuneACCESS table as TCRdb keeps it, with only in-frame sequences that have V and J called. A part of the clones is gone; compared with another copy, unresolved V genes explain less than half, and the rest is unexplained. The sample has over 250,000 clones on record, roughly 85% of them singletons. Over 8.5% of the sample belongs to the ten largest clones. The specimen was peripheral blood. The receptors were sampled from a woman in her 50s who had recovered from COVID-19.

This chain uses TRBV11-2 with TRBJ2-7; the D is unclear. Deletions cut 1 base from V and 5 bases from J, with 6 bases between. The CDR3 covers 12 residues. CDR1 and CDR2 (germline): SGHAT, FQNNGV. DNA of the CDR3: TGTGCCAGCAGCTTAGGTGCGGACGAGCAGTACTTC. It translates to CASSLGADEQYF.

This clone was seen once. The chain employs TRBV5-4 and TRBJ2-7, with 8 bases aligning to TRBD2. This CDR3 has 15 residues. Germline CDR1 and CDR2: SGHNT and YYREEE (reference sequence). With 4 bases clipped from V and 2 bases from J, the junction kept 8 bases outside the gene matches. The chain's CDR3 is CASSPGGGSPYEQYF. The CDR3 DNA follows: TGTGCCAGCAGCCCTGGCGGGGGGTCCCCCTACGAGCAGTACTTC.

This clone showed up just a few times. The CDR3 region has the DNA TGTGCCAGCAGTTTAGTCCTAGCGGAGAAATTCCTCAATGAGCAGTTCTTC. Translation gives CASSLVLAEKFLNEQFF. V and J are TRBV28 and TRBJ2-1, with 7 bases matching TRBD2. The ends lost 2 bases at V and 6 bases at J; junction bases unmatched: 13. The germline CDR1 and CDR2 sequences are MDHEN and SYDVKM. This CDR3 contains 17 residues. The whole variable domain, remainder taken from reference TRBV28 and TRBJ2-1, is DVKVTQSSRYLVKRTGEKVFLECVQDMDHENMFWYRQDPGLGLRLIYFSYDVKMKEKGDIPEGYSVSREKKERFSLILESASTNQTSMYLCASSLVLAEKFLNEQFFGPGTRLTVL.

V and J are TRBV25-1 and TRBJ2-5; 7 nucleotides agree with TRBD2. The CDR3 extends over 14 amino acids. Germline values: CDR1 MGHDK, CDR2 SYGVNS. V lost 1 base and J lost 2; bases outside the gene matches: 1. The CDR3 here is CASSEFGGQETQYF. Here the CDR3 DNA reads TGTGCCAGCAGTGAATTCGGGGGGCAAGAGACCCAGTACTTC.

The chain recombines TRBV6-1 with TRBJ2-1, with 9 positions matching TRBD1. V gave up 3 bases and J gave up 8 bases; unmatched junction bases: 8. Germline-derived CDR1 and CDR2 are MNHNS and SASEGT. The CDR3 is made up of 15 amino acids. The DNA of the CDR3 is TGTGCCAGCAGTGAGCCGGGACAGGGAGCAGATGAGCAGTTCTTC. It yields the protein CASSEPGQGADEQFF.

The J gene is TRBJ2-1, the V gene TRBV27; 9 bases match TRBD2. V shed 3 bases and J 3 bases; nucleotides not matched to a gene: 3. This CDR3 contains 15 residues. Germline CDR1 and CDR2: MNHEY and SMNVEV (reference sequence). In DNA form, the CDR3 reads TGTGCCAGCAGTTTGGGGCGGGGGGGCTACAATGAGCAGTTCTTC. It translates to CASSLGRGGYNEQFF.

V and J are TRBV3-1 (or the pseudogene TRBV3-2) and TRBJ1-2; D gene uncertain. The ends were cut back, 7 bases at V and 6 bases at J, with 18 bases in the middle. This CDR3 has 14 amino acids. The germline V gene encodes CDR1 LGHDT and CDR2 YNNKEL (reference sequence). As DNA, the CDR3 is TGTGCCAGCACCCGAGGGAGCTTCTTGAATGGCTACACCTTC. Its protein is CASTRGSFLNGYTF.